The 28 T cell receptor beta chains listed next were all sequenced from one sample in a study of control samples from healthy donors and cancer patients. TCRdb's copy holds only in-frame clones and misses some; the assay was immunoSEQ multiplex PCR. The table has fewer than 100,000 clones, roughly four fifths seen once. Sequencing was performed on blood. Source of these receptors: a man aged 55 to 69 in good health.

Written as DNA, the CDR3 is TGTGCCAGCAGCGGGGGGACTATCCAAGAGACCCAGTACTTC. This sequence encodes CASSGGTIQETQYF. The genes are TRBV3-1 (or the pseudogene TRBV3-2) and TRBJ2-5; 7 bases agree with TRBD2. The CDR3 runs 14 residues. Germline loops: CDR1 LGHDT, CDR2 YNNKEL (reference sequence). After removal of 5 bases from V and 1 base from J, the junction contained 4 bases not matched to a gene.

V is TRBV7-9 and J is TRBJ2-5; tentatively, D is TRBD2 (5 bases). Trimming removed 5 bases from V and 4 bases from J, with 8 bases in between. Germline V lookup: CDR1 SEHNR, CDR2 FQNEAQ (reference sequence). The CDR3 extends over 12 amino acids. CDR3 in DNA: TGTGCCAGCAGCGGGGAGCGAGAGACCCAGTACTTC. It encodes CASSGERETQYF.

This chain links TRBV6-5 with TRBJ1-1; 7 nucleotides line up with TRBD1. The CDR3 runs to 13 residues. Germline V gene sequence: CDR1 MNHEY, CDR2 SVGAGI. V lost 6 bases, J lost 3 bases, and 4 bases stayed unmatched. This CDR3 reads CASSHRGDTEAFF. The CDR3 DNA reads TGTGCCAGCAGCCACAGGGGTGACACTGAAGCTTTCTTT.

The V gene is TRBV6-5, the J gene TRBJ1-5; perhaps TRBD1 as D (6 bases). The CDR3 has 15 amino acids. Trimming took 8 bases from V and 2 from J, leaving 16 bases between them. CDR1 and CDR2 (germline): MNHEY, SVGAGI. CDR3: CASVLEGVGNQPQHF. CDR3 DNA: TGTGCCAGCGTCCTCGAGGGGGTCGGCAATCAGCCCCAGCATTTT.

For the CDR3, the DNA is TGTGCCAGTAGTATTGGGCGCAGGGACGGCAATCAGCCCCAGCATTTT. It codes for CASSIGRRDGNQPQHF. The rearrangement links TRBV19 to TRBJ1-5, with D perhaps matching TRBD1 (5 bases). The V end was cut by 3 bases, the J end by 2 bases, with 14 bases between. The CDR3 runs to 16 residues. CDR1 is LNHDA and CDR2 is SQIVND in the germline V gene (reference sequence).

J is TRBJ2-3 and V is TRBV5-5; D unclear. Germline V lookup: CDR1 SGHKS, CDR2 YYEKEE (reference sequence). CDR3 length equals 13 residues. V shed 1 base and J shed 1 base, with 4 bases lying between them. CDR3 sequence: CASSLSRTDTQYF. The CDR3 DNA sequence: TGTGCCAGCAGCTTGAGCCGCACAGATACGCAGTATTTT.

This chain uses TRBV15 with TRBJ2-1, with 9 bases that match TRBD2. The CDR3 consists of 16 residues. Germline V gives CDR1 LNHNV, CDR2 YYDKDF (reference sequence). The V and J ends lost 1 base and 1 base, in that order; junction bases with no gene match: 2. The CDR3 nucleotides read TGTGCCACCAGCAGAGGCGGGAGGGCGTCCTACAATGAGCAGTTCTTC. Translating it yields CATSRGGRASYNEQFF.

This clone was recorded once. This chain links TRBV7-2 with TRBJ1-2; D unclear. CDR1 and CDR2 (germline): SGHTA, FQGNSA. The ends were cut back, 0 bases at V and 5 bases at J, with 13 bases in the middle. The CDR3 has 15 residues. The CDR3 bases are TGTGCCAGCAGCTTAGCCCGACCTGGATCATATGGCTACACCTTC. It translates to CASSLARPGSYGYTF.

This clone was picked up one time. The chain is built from TRBV5-1 and TRBJ2-7; the match to TRBD2 covers 9 bases. Germline CDR1 SGHRS, CDR2 YFSETQ. The CDR3 has 14 amino acids. V dropped 2 bases and J dropped 4; count of bases not matched to a gene: 4. The CDR3 DNA is TGCGCCAGCAGCTTTAGCGGGAGAGAGTACGAGCAGTACTTC. Protein: CASSFSGREYEQYF.

The chain employs TRBV28 and TRBJ1-1; 9 bases map to TRBD1. Germline CDR1 MDHEN, CDR2 SYDVKM. J gave up 8 bases and V 10 bases, and 8 bases lay outside the gene matches. This CDR3 is 12 amino acids long. CDR3: CAIATGGIEAFF. For the CDR3, the DNA is TGTGCCATTGCGACAGGGGGGATAGAAGCTTTCTTT.

This chain links TRBV6-6 with TRBJ2-1, with D possibly being TRBD1 (7 bases). The CDR3 has 16 amino acids. Trimming took 5 bases from V and 4 from J, leaving 18 bases between them. Germline CDR1 MNHNY, CDR2 SVGAGI (reference sequence). This CDR3 is CASSPPGAGGYNEQFF. CDR3 DNA: TGTGCCAGCAGTCCCCCGGGGGCAGGGGGGTACAATGAGCAGTTCTTC.

V is TRBV5-1 and J is TRBJ2-7; D is possibly TRBD1 (6 bases). Trimming removed 3 bases from V and 5 bases from J, with 15 bases in between. This CDR3 spans 14 amino acids. Germline V lookup: CDR1 SGHRS, CDR2 YFSETQ. Written as DNA, the CDR3 is TGCGCCAGCAGCTCTGGCCAGGGGAACCACGAGCAGTACTTC. Amino acids: CASSSGQGNHEQYF.

The chain couples TRBV7-9 to TRBJ2-1; 7 positions match TRBD2. V gave up 3 bases and J gave up 6 bases; unmatched junction bases: 11. Germline V lookup: CDR1 SEHNR, CDR2 FQNEAQ (reference sequence). The CDR3 sequence is 16 residues long. The CDR3 is CASSLGSPTSINEQFF. The CDR3 bases are TGTGCCAGCAGCTTGGGCTCTCCGACTAGCATCAATGAGCAGTTCTTC.

On this clone: At one of its ends the junction is not consistent with the germline gene, which may arise from a read error. The gene calls are TRBV12-3 or TRBV12-4 and TRBJ1-1; 7 bases fit TRBD1. The CDR3 has 13 amino acids. Here the CDR3 reads CASSWGTATKAFF. The CDR3 bases are TGTGCCAGCAGTTGGGGGACAGCCACTAAAGCTTTCTTT.

The rearrangement links TRBV5-6 to TRBJ1-5; D is ambiguous. With 3 bases removed from V and 4 bases from J, the gap between germline ends came to 11 bases. Germline assignment: CDR1 SGHDT and CDR2 YYEEEE. The CDR3 is 14 amino acids. CDR3 region: CASSSKTDNQPQHF. DNA for the CDR3: TGTGCCAGCAGCTCGAAGACGGATAATCAGCCCCAGCATTTT.

In this sample, this clone turned up once. This chain joins TRBV23-1 and TRBJ1-1; D may be TRBD1 (5 bases). TRBV23-1 carries the ORF label, with uncertain function. The CDR3 spans 20 residues. V lost 1 base to trimming and J lost 3 bases, with 27 bases between them. CDR3 loop: CASSQCRGTATSELDTEAFF. The CDR3 DNA sequence: TGCGCCAGCAGTCAATGCCGCGGGACGGCGACTTCTGAATTGGACACTGAAGCTTTCTTT.

Comment on this clone: The same CDR3 can be traced to other DNA sequences in this sample. The chain employs TRBV7-9 and TRBJ2-7; 8 nucleotides agree with TRBD1. V trimming: 3 bases; J trimming: 2 bases; junction bases outside the gene matches: 6. The CDR3 length is 15 residues. Germline assignment: CDR1 SEHNR and CDR2 FQNEAQ (reference sequence). In DNA form, the CDR3 reads TGTGCCAGCAGCTTGGGTCGGGACAGGACCTACGAGCAGTACTTC. Protein product: CASSLGRDRTYEQYF.

This rearrangement joins TRBV6-6 to TRBJ1-2, with D possibly TRBD1 on 6 matching bases. From germline, CDR1 is MNHNY and CDR2 SVGAGI (reference sequence). V lost 4 bases and J lost 5, with 11 bases in between. There are 13 residues in the CDR3. The CDR3 region is CASSWTARYGYTF. In nucleotides, the CDR3 is TGTGCCAGCAGTTGGACAGCGAGATATGGCTACACCTTC.

The chain recombines TRBV19 with TRBJ2-7, with D possibly being TRBD1 or TRBD2 (5 bases each). The ends were cut back, 5 bases at V and 7 bases at J, with 15 bases in the middle. The CDR3 runs 13 residues. Germline CDR1 reads LNHDA; CDR2 reads SQIVND (reference sequence). CDR3 region: CASSPGAGREQYF. The CDR3 region has the DNA TGTGCCAGTAGTCCCGGGGCAGGGCGGGAGCAGTACTTC.

The chain carries TRBV10-1 and TRBJ2-1, with no clear D. The ends were cut back, 0 bases at V and 4 bases at J, with 4 bases in the middle. CDR1 WNHNN and CDR2 SYGVQD come from the germline V gene (reference sequence). The CDR3 is 13 residues long. This chain's CDR3 is CASSESGYNEQFF. CDR3 coding DNA: TGCGCCAGCAGTGAGTCCGGGTACAATGAGCAGTTCTTC.

This chain links TRBV11-1 with TRBJ2-7, with 7 bases fitting TRBD1. Germline V gene lookup returns CDR1 SGHAT and CDR2 FQDESV (reference sequence). The CDR3 runs 14 residues. Trimming at V came to 5 bases and at J to 2 bases, leaving 6 bases not matched to a gene. The CDR3 here is CASSVEGQPYEQYF. CDR3 DNA sequence: TGTGCCAGCAGCGTAGAGGGACAGCCCTACGAGCAGTACTTC.

V and J are TRBV3-1 (or the pseudogene TRBV3-2) and TRBJ2-2; no definite D call. V dropped 4 bases and J dropped 4 bases, with 7 bases sitting between them. Germline V gene lookup returns CDR1 LGHDT and CDR2 YNNKEL (reference sequence). The CDR3 is 13 amino acids. The CDR3 protein is CASSPGFTGELFF. The CDR3 DNA is TGTGCCAGCAGCCCCGGCTTCACCGGGGAGCTGTTTTTT.

The rearrangement joins TRBV6-1 to TRBJ1-3; no clear D. This CDR3 region has 17 residues. CDR1 MNHNS and CDR2 SASEGT come from the germline V gene. The germline V and J ends were trimmed by 0 bases and 0 bases, with 12 bases remaining between them. The CDR3 protein is CASSEAAARSSGNTIYF. CDR3 coding DNA: TGTGCCAGCAGTGAAGCTGCCGCCAGGAGCTCTGGAAACACCATATATTTT.

This clone was observed many times. In DNA form, the CDR3 reads TGTGCCAGCAGTTCAGGGGCTGATACCGGGGAGCTGTTTTTT. This gives the protein CASSSGADTGELFF. The chain is built from TRBV6-2 or TRBV6-3 and TRBJ2-2; tentatively, D is TRBD1 (6 bases). The V end lost 4 bases, the J end lost 5 bases, and 11 bases lay between the germline ends. CDR1 is MNHEY, CDR2 SVGEGT, per germline. This CDR3 contains 14 residues.

V is TRBV5-1 and J is TRBJ1-5; D possibly corresponds to TRBD1 (5 bases). The V gene lost 0 bases and the J gene lost 2 bases, with 12 bases spanning the gap. Germline assignment: CDR1 SGHRS and CDR2 YFSETQ. This CDR3 comprises 16 residues. This chain's CDR3 is CASSLAGGGGNQPQHF. The CDR3 nucleotides are TGCGCCAGCAGCTTGGCCGGAGGAGGGGGCAATCAGCCCCAGCATTTT.

The genes are TRBV7-6 and TRBJ1-5; D might be TRBD1 (5 bases). V gave up 5 bases and J gave up 2 bases, with 10 bases separating them. This CDR3 is built from 14 residues. From germline, CDR1 is SGHVS and CDR2 FNYEAQ. CDR3 in amino acids: CASSPVGGNQPQHF. DNA for the CDR3: TGTGCCAGCAGCCCCGTGGGGGGCAATCAGCCCCAGCATTTT.

The rearrangement joins TRBV6-6 to TRBJ1-5; D gene unclear. Per germline, CDR1 MNHNY and CDR2 SVGAGI (reference sequence). V shed 7 bases and J shed 0 bases, with 10 bases lying between them. The CDR3 has 14 residues. The CDR3 region is CASTPGYSNQPQHF. The CDR3 DNA reads as TGTGCCAGCACTCCGGGGTATAGCAATCAGCCCCAGCATTTT.

The chain recombines TRBV25-1 with TRBJ1-4; 7 bases align to TRBD1. J was trimmed by 2 bases and V by 2 bases; bases with no gene match: 2. The CDR3 totals 15 residues. The germline CDR1 and CDR2 sequences are MGHDK and SYGVNS. This chain's CDR3 is CASSEDRATNEKLFF. Written as DNA, the CDR3 is TGTGCCAGCAGTGAAGACAGGGCGACTAATGAAAAACTGTTTTTT.